This T cell receptor (beta chain) was obtained from a study of cytomegalovirus exposure and HLA in healthy donors. The study's findings and limits: Both high specificity and high sensitivity reportedly marked the classifier's diagnosis of cytomegalovirus status.

PCR was performed using 60 Vbeta and 13 Jbeta primers. Assay used: immunoSEQ multiplex PCR; TCRdb lists only in-frame clones, some missing. Seen here are some 200,000 clones, 65% to 85% observed once, and the top ten hold 0.71%. Germline CDR1 is LNHDA and CDR2 is SQIVND (reference sequence). This CDR3 contains 14 residues. Germline trimming cut 9 bases from V and 5 bases from J; bases unmatched to any gene: 8. A note on this clone: The antigen is undetermined.

The source is a boy between 2 and 15 years old in good health and CMV-seronegative. Sequenced: PBMCs. The chain links TRBV19 to TRBJ1-2, with 11 positions matching TRBD1. As DNA, the CDR3 is TGTGCCAGCGAGGGGGACAGGGGGAGATATGGCTACACCTTC. Its protein is CASEGDRGRYGYTF.